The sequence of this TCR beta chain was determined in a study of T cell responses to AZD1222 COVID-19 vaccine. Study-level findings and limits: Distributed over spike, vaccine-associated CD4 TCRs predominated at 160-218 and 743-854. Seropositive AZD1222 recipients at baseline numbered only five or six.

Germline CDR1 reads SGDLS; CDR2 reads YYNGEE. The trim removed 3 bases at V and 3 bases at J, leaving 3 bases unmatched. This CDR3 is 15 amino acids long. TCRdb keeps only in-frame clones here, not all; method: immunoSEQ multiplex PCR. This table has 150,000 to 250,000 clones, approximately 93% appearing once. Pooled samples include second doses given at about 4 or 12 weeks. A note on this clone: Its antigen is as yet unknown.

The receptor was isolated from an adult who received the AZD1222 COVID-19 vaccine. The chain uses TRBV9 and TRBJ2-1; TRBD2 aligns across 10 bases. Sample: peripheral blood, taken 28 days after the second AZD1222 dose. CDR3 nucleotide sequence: TGTGCCAGCAGCGACAAGCGGGGGGGCTACAATGAGCAGTTCTTC. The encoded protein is CASSDKRGGYNEQFF.